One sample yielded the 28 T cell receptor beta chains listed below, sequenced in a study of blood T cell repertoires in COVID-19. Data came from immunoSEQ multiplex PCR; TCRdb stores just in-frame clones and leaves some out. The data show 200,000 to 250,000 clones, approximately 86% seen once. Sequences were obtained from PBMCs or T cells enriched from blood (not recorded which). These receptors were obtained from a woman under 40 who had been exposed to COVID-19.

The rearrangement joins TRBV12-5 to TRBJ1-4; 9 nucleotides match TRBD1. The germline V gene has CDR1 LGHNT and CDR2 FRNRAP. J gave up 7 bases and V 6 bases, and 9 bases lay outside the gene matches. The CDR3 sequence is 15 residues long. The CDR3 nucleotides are TGTGCTAGTGGGTACACCGGGACAGGGAGTGAAAAACTGTTTTTT. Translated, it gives CASGYTGTGSEKLFF.

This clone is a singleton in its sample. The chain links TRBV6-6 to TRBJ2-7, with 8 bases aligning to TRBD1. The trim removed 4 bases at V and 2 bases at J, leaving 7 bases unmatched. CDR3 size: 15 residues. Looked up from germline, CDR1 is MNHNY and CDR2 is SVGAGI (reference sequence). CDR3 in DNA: TGTGCCAGCAGTTCCAACGACAGGGGACCCTACGAGCAGTACTTC. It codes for CASSSNDRGPYEQYF.

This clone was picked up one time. The DNA for the CDR3 is TGTGCCTGGAGCTCAGGCGCAACTAATGAAAAACTGTTTTTT. It encodes CAWSSGATNEKLFF. The chain carries TRBV30 and TRBJ1-4; D uncertain. Trimming stripped 3 bases from V and 0 bases from J, with 8 bases between. The CDR3 is made up of 14 amino acids. Germline-derived CDR1 and CDR2 are GTSNPN and SVGIG (reference sequence).

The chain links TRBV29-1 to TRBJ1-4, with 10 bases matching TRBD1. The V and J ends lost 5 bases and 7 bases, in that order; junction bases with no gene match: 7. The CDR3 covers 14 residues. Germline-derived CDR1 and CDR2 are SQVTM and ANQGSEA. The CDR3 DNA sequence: TGCAGCGTTTTTGGGGGGACAGGGGCTGAAAAACTGTTTTTT. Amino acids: CSVFGGTGAEKLFF.

The CDR3 DNA follows: TGTGCCAGCAGCCGTCCCGGGACAGCGAAAGGCTACACCTTC. It codes for CASSRPGTAKGYTF. The chain employs TRBV4-2 and TRBJ1-2, with 7 bases matching TRBD1. V lost 4 bases and J lost 8; bases outside the gene matches: 10. Germline V lookup: CDR1 LGHNA, CDR2 YNFKEQ. CDR3 length: 14 amino acids.

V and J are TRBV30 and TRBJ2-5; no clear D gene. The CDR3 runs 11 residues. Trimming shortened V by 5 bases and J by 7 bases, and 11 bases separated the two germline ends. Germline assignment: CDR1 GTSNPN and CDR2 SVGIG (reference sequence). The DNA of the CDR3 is TGTGCCTGGTCTTCCCCCCGGACCCAGTACTTC. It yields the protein CAWSSPRTQYF.

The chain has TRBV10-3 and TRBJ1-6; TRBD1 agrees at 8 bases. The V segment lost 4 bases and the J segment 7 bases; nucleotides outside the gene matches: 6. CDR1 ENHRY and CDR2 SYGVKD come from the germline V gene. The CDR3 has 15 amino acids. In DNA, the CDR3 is TGTGCCATCAGTGTAGGACAGGGTGACAATTCACCCCTCCACTTT. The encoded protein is CAISVGQGDNSPLHF.

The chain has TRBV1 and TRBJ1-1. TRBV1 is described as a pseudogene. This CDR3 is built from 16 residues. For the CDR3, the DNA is TGCACCAGCAGCCGGGGCGGGGTCGGTCCTTCCACTGAAGCTTTCTTT. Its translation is CTSSRGGVGPSTEAFF.

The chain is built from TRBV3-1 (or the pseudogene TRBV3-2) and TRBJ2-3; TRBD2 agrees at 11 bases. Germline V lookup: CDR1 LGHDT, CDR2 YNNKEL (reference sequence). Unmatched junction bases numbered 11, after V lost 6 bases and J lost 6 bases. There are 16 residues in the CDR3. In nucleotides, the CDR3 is TGTGCCAGCAGTCACATGTTAGCGGGGGGGCCGGATACGCAGTATTTT. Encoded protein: CASSHMLAGGPDTQYF.

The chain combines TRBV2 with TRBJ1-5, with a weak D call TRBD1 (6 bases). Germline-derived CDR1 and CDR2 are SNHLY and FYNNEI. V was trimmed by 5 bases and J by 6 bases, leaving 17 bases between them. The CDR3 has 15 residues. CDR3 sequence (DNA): TGTGCCAGCAGTCAGTCCGTCGGGGGGCCTCAGCCCCAGCATTTT. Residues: CASSQSVGGPQPQHF.

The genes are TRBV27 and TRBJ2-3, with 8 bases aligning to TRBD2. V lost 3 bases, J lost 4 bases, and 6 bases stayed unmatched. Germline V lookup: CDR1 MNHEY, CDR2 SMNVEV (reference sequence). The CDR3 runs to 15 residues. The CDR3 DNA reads TGTGCCAGCAGTTTTGATCGGGGGGGCTCAGATACGCAGTATTTT. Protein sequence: CASSFDRGGSDTQYF.

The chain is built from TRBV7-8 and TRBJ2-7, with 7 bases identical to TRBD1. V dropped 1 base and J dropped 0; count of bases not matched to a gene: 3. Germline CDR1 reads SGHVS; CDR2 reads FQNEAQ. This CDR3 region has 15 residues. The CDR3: CASSLVGTVSYEQYF. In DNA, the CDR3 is TGTGCCAGCAGCTTAGTGGGGACAGTCTCCTACGAGCAGTACTTC.

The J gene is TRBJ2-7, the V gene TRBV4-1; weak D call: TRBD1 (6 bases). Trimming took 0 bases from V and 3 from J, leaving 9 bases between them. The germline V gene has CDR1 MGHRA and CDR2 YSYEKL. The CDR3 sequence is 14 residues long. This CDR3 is CASSQEYRDYEQYF. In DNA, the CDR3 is TGCGCCAGCAGCCAAGAGTACAGGGACTACGAGCAGTACTTC.

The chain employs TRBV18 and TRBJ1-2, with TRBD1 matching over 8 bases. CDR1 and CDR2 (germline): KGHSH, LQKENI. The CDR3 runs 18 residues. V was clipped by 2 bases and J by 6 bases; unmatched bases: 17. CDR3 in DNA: TGTGCCAGCTCACCAATCGGACAGGGTATGGTTTCCTTGGATGGCTACACCTTC. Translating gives CASSPIGQGMVSLDGYTF.

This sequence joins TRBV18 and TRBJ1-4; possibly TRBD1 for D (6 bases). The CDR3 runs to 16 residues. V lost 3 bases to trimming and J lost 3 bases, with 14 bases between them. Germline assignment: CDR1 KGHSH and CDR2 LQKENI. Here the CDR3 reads CASSPISGTPNEKLFF. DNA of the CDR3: TGTGCCAGCTCACCCATATCCGGGACACCTAATGAAAAACTGTTTTTT. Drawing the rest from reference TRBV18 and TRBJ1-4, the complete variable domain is NAGVMQNPRHLVRRRGQEARLRCSPMKGHSHVYWYRQLPEEGLKFMVYLQKENIIDESGMPKERFSAEFPKEGPSILRIQQVVRGDSAAYFCASSPISGTPNEKLFFGSGTQLSVL.

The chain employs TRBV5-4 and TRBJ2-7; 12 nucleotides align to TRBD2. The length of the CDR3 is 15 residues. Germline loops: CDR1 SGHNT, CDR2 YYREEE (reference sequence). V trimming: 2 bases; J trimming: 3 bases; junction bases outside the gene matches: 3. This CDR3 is CASSFPSGGDYEQYF. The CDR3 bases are TGTGCCAGCAGCTTCCCTAGCGGGGGGGACTACGAGCAGTACTTC.

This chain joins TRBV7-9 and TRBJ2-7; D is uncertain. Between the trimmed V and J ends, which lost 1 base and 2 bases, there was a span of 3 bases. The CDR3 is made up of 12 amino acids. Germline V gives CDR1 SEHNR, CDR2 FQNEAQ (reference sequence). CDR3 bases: TGTGCCAGCAGCTTAGGCGCCTACGAGCAGTACTTC. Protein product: CASSLGAYEQYF. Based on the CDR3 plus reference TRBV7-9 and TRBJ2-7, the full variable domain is DTGVSQNPRHKITKRGQNVTFRCDPISEHNRLYWYRQTLGQGPEFLTYFQNEAQLEKSRLLSDRFSAERPKGSFSTLEIQRTEQGDSAMYLCASSLGAYEQYFGPGTRLTVT.

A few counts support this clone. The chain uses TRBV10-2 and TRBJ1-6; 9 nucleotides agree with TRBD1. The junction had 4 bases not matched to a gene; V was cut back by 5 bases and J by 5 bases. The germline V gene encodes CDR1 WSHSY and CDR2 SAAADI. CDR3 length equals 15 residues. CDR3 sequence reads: CASSWDRVDNSPLHF. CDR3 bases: TGCGCCAGCAGTTGGGACAGGGTGGATAATTCACCCCTCCACTTT.

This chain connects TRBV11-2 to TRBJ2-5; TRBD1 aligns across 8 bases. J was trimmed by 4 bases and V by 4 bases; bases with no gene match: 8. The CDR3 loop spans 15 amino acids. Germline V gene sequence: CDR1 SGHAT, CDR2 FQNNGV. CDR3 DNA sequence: TGTGCCAGCAGCTCAGGGACAGGACTTCGAGAGACCCAGTACTTC. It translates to CASSSGTGLRETQYF.

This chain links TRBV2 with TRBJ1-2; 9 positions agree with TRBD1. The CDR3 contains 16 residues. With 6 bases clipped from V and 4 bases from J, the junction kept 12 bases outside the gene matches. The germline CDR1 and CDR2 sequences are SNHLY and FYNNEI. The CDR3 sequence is CASRNTGTGSFYGYTF. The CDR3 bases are TGTGCCAGCAGGAATACCGGGACAGGGAGTTTCTATGGCTACACCTTC. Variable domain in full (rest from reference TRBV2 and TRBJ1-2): EPEVTQTPSHQVTQMGQEVILRCVPISNHLYFYWYRQILGQKVEFLVSFYNNEISEKSEIFDDQFSVERPDGSNFTLKIRSTKLEDSAMYFCASRNTGTGSFYGYTFGSGTRLTVV.

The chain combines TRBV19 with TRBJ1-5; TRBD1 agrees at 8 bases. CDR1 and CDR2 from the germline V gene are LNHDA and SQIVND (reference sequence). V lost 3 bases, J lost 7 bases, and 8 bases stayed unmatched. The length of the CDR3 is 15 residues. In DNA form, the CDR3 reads TGTGCCAGTAGTATGGGGCGACAGGGGAGCCAGCCCCAGCATTTT. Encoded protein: CASSMGRQGSQPQHF.

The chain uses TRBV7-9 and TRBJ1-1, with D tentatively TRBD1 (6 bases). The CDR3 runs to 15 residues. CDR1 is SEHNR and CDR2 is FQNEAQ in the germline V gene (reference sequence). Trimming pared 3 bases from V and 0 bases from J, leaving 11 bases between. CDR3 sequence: CASSFFGGMNTEAFF. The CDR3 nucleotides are TGTGCCAGCAGCTTTTTTGGGGGCATGAACACTGAAGCTTTCTTT.

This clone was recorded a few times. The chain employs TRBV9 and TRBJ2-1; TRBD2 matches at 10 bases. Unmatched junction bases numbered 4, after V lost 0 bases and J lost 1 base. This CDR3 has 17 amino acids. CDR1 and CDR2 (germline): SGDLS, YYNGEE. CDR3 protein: CASSVGASGGSYNEQFF. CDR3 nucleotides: TGTGCCAGCAGCGTAGGTGCTAGCGGGGGTTCCTACAATGAGCAGTTCTTC.

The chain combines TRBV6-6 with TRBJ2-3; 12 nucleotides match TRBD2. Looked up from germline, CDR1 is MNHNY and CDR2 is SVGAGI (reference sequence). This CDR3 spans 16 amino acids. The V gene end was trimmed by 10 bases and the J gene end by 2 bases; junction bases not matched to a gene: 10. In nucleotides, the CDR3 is TGTGCCACCGCTAGGCTAGCGGGGGGGTTCACAGATACGCAGTATTTT. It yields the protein CATARLAGGFTDTQYF.

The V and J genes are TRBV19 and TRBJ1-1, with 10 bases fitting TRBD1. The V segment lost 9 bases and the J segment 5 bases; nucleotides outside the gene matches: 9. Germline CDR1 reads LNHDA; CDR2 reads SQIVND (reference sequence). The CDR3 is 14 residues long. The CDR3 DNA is TGTGCCAGCGGATCCCGGACAGGGGGTACTGAAGCTTTCTTT. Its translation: CASGSRTGGTEAFF.

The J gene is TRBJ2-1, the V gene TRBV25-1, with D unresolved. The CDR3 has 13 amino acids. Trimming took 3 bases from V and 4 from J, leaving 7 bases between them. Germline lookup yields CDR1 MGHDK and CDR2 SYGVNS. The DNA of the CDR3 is TGTGCCAGCAGTGACAGGATATACAATGAGCAGTTCTTC. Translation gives CASSDRIYNEQFF.

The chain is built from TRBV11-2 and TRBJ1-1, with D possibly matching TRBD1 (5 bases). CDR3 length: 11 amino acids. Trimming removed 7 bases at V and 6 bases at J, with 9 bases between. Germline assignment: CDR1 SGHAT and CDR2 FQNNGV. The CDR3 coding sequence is TGTGCCAGCACCGGGGGGTCTGAAGCTTTCTTT. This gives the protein CASTGGSEAFF.

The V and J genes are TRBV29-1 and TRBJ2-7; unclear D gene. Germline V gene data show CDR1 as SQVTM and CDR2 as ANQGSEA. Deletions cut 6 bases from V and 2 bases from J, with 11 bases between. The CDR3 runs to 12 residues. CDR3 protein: CSVLQKTYEQYF. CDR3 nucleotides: TGCAGCGTCCTCCAGAAGACCTACGAGCAGTACTTC.